This paragraph reports one TCR beta chain. Its antigen is currently unknown. The junction had 14 bases not matched to a gene; V was cut back by 6 bases and J by 8 bases. Germline V gives CDR1 DFQATT, CDR2 SNEGSKA (reference sequence). The CDR3 spans 15 residues. In TCRdb, the reads were re-called with MiXCR into one record per CDR3 protein. Found here are 150,000 or so distinct CDR3 sequences, about 32% of them singletons; the top ten hold 45% to 60%. The data are from a study of T cell repertoires in cytomegalovirus infection. About the study: CMV infection plus the matching HLA type was flagged by public TCR beta signatures.

V is TRBV20-1 and J is TRBJ2-1; 9 bases map to TRBD2. The specimen was CD8+ T cells from cultured PBMCs, collected from culture after CMV antigen stimulation. This clonotype was obtained from a human donor in good health (CMV status not recorded). Some clones in this sample may be carry-over from other donors' samples. CDR3 sequence (DNA): TGCAGTGCCAATAGCGGGGGCCTATCTAGGGATGAGCAGTTCTTC. Its translation: CSANSGGLSRDEQFF.